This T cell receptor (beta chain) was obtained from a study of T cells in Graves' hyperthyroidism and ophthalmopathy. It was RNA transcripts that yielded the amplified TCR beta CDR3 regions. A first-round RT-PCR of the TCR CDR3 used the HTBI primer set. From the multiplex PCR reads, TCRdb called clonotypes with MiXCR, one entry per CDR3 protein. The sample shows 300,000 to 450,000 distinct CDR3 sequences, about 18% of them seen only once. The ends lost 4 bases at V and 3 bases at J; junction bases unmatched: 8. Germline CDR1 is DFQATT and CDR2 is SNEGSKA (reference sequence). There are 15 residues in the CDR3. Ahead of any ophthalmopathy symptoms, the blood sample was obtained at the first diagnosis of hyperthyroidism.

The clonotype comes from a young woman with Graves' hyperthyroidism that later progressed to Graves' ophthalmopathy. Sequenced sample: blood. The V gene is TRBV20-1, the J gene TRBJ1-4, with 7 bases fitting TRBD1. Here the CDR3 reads CSATETGEANEKLFF. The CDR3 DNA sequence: TGCAGTGCTACTGAAACAGGGGAGGCTAATGAAAAACTGTTTTTT.